The present T cell receptor (beta chain) was sequenced within a study of blood T cells in healthy people across ages. Trimming left V 0 bases short and J 1 base short, with 4 bases between. The CDR3 extends over 13 amino acids. CDR1 is SGDLS, CDR2 YYNGEE, per germline. Combining a sample-barcoded 5' primer with a J-beta primer mix, a second PCR ran for about 7 to 11 cycles. From the 5' RACE reads, TCRdb called clonotypes with MiXCR, one entry per CDR3 protein. Seen here are about 760,000 distinct CDR3 sequences, 20% to 30% observed once, and the top ten hold 8% to 10%. The same sample was also used in a study of T cells of mothers and their children. From that paper: Amplification in the second PCR used the M1S primer, which added sample barcodes and 2-4 random nucleotides. Related mother and child pairs showed slightly greater overlap (not significant) than unrelated pairs did.

The chain recombines TRBV9 with TRBJ2-5; D gene uncertain. The material sequenced was blood. This TCR came from a boy between 10 and 17 years old in good health. The CDR3 DNA is TGTGCCAGCAGCGTAGGGACCCAAGAGACCCAGTACTTC. Translating gives CASSVGTQETQYF.